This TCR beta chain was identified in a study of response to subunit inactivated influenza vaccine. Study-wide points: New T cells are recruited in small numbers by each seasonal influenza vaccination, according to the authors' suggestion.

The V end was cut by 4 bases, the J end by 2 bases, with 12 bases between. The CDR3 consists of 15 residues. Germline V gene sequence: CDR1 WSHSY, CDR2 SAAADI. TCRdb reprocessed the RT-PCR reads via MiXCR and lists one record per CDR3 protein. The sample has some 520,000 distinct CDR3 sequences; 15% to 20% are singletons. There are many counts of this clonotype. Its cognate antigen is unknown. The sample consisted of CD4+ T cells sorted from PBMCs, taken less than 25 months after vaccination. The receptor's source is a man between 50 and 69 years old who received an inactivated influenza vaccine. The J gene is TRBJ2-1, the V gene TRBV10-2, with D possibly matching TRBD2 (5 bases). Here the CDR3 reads CASSGTGKAYNEQFF. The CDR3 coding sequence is TGCGCCAGCAGTGGAACGGGAAAGGCCTACAATGAGCAGTTCTTC.